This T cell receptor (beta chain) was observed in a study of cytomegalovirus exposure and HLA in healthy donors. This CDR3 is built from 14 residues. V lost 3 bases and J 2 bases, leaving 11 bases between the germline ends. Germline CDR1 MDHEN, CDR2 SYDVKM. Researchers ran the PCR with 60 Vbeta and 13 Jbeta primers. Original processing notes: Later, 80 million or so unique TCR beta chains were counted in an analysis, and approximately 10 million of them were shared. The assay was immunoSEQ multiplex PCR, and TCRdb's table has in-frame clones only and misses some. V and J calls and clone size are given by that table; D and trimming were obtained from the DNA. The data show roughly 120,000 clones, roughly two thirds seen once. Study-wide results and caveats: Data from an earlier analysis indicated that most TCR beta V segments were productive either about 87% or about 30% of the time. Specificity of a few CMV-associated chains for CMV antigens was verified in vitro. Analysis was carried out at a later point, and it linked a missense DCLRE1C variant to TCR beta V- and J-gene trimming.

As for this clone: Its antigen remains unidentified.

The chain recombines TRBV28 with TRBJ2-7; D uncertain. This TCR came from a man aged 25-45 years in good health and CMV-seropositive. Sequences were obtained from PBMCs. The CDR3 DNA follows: TGTGCCAGCAGTTTCATCACGTTAGCCTACGAGCAGTACTTC. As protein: CASSFITLAYEQYF.